This T cell receptor beta chain was identified during a study of Ad26.COV2.S vaccination and SARS-CoV-2 variants. Study as a whole: Once or twice, 56 days apart, Ad26.COV2.S was delivered intramuscularly. General study points: Higher spike-specific TCR breadth was found in vaccine recipients than in placebo recipients.

TCRdb's copy holds only in-frame clones and misses some; the assay was immunoSEQ multiplex PCR. The data hold 300,000 to 500,000 clones, with approximately 86% observed a single time. Concerning this clone itself: Antigen: not known.

The treatment here: some 19 received Ad26.COV2.S at low or high dose, single or two shots; 5 received placebo; per-sample allocation not given. Specimen acquisition occurred on day 63 following the initial vaccine or placebo injection. Boston provided a donor who was an adult aged 18-55 years. This TCR derives from a person between 18 and 60 years old who received the Ad26.COV2.S COVID-19 vaccine or a placebo. The specimen was peripheral blood, collected in a trial of Ad26.COV2.S vaccine versus placebo.

Here the CDR3 DNA reads TGTGCCAGCAGCCCAGAAGGGGGAGGAGGGGAGCAGTTCTTC. Translating it yields CASSPEGGGGEQFF. V and J are TRBV5-4 and TRBJ2-1; D is perhaps TRBD1 or TRBD2 (6 bases each). V lost 4 bases, J lost 10 bases, and 18 bases lay in between. This CDR3 has 14 residues. Looked up from germline, CDR1 is SGHNT and CDR2 is YYREEE (reference sequence).